Here is one T cell receptor (beta chain) with its context. This record comes from a study of blood T cell repertoires in COVID-19. Overall study context: PBMCs, B-cell-depleted T cells, or T cells were the source of the cDNA or gDNA that made up the material.

Libraries were prepared by immunoSEQ multiplex PCR; TCRdb keeps only in-frame clonotypes and omits some of them. The table has about 380,000 clones, 88% seen once; the top ten hold less than 1.5%. Germline loops: CDR1 MNHEY, CDR2 SMNVEV (reference sequence). This CDR3 is built from 16 residues. V lost 5 bases, J lost 7 bases, and 14 bases stayed unmatched. The age range of participants was about 18 to 90 years, with residence in approximately 25 US areas. Participant-reported clinical history was the basis for cohort assignment. Two negative PCRs, clearance, or symptom resolution characterized the recovered Cohort 3 donors.

This chain connects TRBV27 to TRBJ1-2; TRBD1 aligns across 9 bases. The TCR was taken from a woman younger than 35 who had recovered from COVID-19. Sequencing input: PBMCs or T cells enriched from blood (not recorded which). The CDR3 nucleotides read TGTGCCAGCAGTCCTCAAGACGGGGAGACAGGGGGTGGCTACACCTTC. Translation gives CASSPQDGETGGGYTF.